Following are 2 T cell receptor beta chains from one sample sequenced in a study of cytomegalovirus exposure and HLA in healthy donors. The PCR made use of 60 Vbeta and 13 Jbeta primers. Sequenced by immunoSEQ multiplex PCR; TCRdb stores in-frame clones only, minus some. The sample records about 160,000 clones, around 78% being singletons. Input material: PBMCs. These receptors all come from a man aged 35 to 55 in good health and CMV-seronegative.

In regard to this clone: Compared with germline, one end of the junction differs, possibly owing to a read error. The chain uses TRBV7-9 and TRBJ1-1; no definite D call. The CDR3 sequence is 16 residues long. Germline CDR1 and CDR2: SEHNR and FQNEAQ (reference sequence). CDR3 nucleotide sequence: TGTTCCAGCAGCTTAGGCCGGGGTTACATGAACACTGAAGCTTTCTTT. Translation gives CSSSLGRGYMNTEAFF.

The CDR3 DNA follows: TGTGCCAGCAGCCCCGGGACAGGGAGAGGCGAGCAGTACTTC. Translation: CASSPGTGRGEQYF. The chain employs TRBV9 and TRBJ2-5; the match to TRBD1 covers 9 bases. The J call may be wrong; the DNA end is better matched by TRBJ2-7. Germline CDR1 is SGDLS and CDR2 is YYNGEE. The CDR3 is 14 amino acids.